This T cell receptor beta chain was recovered during a study of Ad26.COV2.S vaccination and SARS-CoV-2 variants. General study results and limits: Non-spike TCR breadth was similar in vaccine and placebo recipients.

Noted treatment: roughly 20 received Ad26.COV2.S at low or high dose, single or two shots; about five received placebo; per-sample allocation not given. The samples date from day 63 after the first vaccine or placebo injection. Donation was by an adult aged 18-55 years who was in Boston. Vaccine was an Ad26 vector expressing Wuhan-strain SARS-CoV-2 spike. Notes on this clone: Its antigen is as yet unknown.

Some clones are missing from TCRdb's copy, which holds only in-frame ones; the method was immunoSEQ multiplex PCR. The sample lists 380,000 or so clones, under 90% occurring once. Germline V gene lookup returns CDR1 SGHNT and CDR2 YENEEA. The germline V and J ends were trimmed by 3 bases and 3 bases, with 12 bases remaining between them. This CDR3 is 14 amino acids long. This receptor was obtained from a person aged 18-65 years who received the Ad26.COV2.S COVID-19 vaccine or a placebo. Sequenced here: peripheral blood, sampled in a trial of Ad26.COV2.S vaccine versus placebo. This chain connects TRBV11-3 to TRBJ2-7; no clear D. In DNA, the CDR3 is TGTGCCAGCAGCTTTGGACCCTCGGGCTACGAGCAGTACTTC. It codes for CASSFGPSGYEQYF.